Reported below is one T cell receptor (beta chain). The CDR3 runs to 13 residues. CDR1 is MNHNY, CDR2 SVGAGI, per germline (reference sequence). V was clipped by 2 bases and J by 4 bases; unmatched bases: 0. This entry comes from a study of blood T cell repertoires in COVID-19. Study as a whole: The United States, Italy and Spain provided the acute and convalescent COVID-19 samples. PBMCs, B-cell-depleted T cells, or T cells were the source of the cDNA or gDNA that made up the material.

In the source study's methods: Quantification of nucleated cells was approximated via reference gene primer amplification. The method was immunoSEQ multiplex PCR; TCRdb's version includes in-frame clones alone and lacks a portion of them. V, J and clone size are taken as reported in that table, and D and trimming were inferred from the DNA itself. The sample carries 100,000 to 150,000 clones, around four fifths recorded once. The sample taken for sequencing was peripheral blood. The V call is TRBV6-6, the J call TRBJ2-5, with 8 nucleotides matching TRBD1. The TCR was taken from a man older than 75 with active or convalescent COVID-19. CDR3 region: CASSYGTGETQYF. CDR3 in DNA: TGTGCCAGCAGTTACGGGACAGGAGAGACCCAGTACTTC.